This TCR beta chain was obtained from a study of breast tumors, draining lymph nodes, adjacent tissues. Overall study findings and caveats: Data fit most tumor T cells coming from lymph node, expanding in tumor. The lymph node origin of tumor T cells was framed as consistent with a hypothesis, not demonstrated. Tumor TCR diversity was below lymph nodes but above nontumor tissue.

Comments on this clonotype: Its antigen is still unknown. No conserved phenylalanine or tryptophan is present at the end of the CDR3, so a read error is the likely explanation.

The lymph nodes were axillary draining lymph nodes from breast cancer patients. MiXCR, run by TCRdb on the multiplex PCR reads, gives a single entry per CDR3 protein. The table has about 200,000 distinct CDR3 sequences, 31% seen once. Source material: axillary lymph node tissue. The receptor was isolated from a female donor with breast cancer. Some clones in this sample may be carry-over from other donors' samples.

CDR3 nucleotide sequence: TGCAGTGCTAGGCTTCCCTTAGGCAATCAGCCCCAGCATGGT. The encoded protein is CSARLPLGNQPQHG. The chain links TRBV20-1 to TRBJ1-5; D gene unclear. Trimming stripped 3 bases from V and 2 bases from J, with 11 bases between. Germline CDR1 and CDR2: DFQATT and SNEGSKA (reference sequence). The CDR3 is made up of 14 amino acids.